These 19 T cell receptor beta chains share one sample of origin, sequenced in a study of regulatory T cells in long-lasting Graves disease. Time point given: persistent/refractory GD, antithyroid drugs over 5 years with positive TRAb. RNA extracted from PBMCs served as the sequencing template. The TCR beta library used iRepertoire HTBI primers with Arm-PCR amplification of CDR3. TCRdb ran MiXCR on the multiplex PCR reads and lists one entry per CDR3 protein. The table lists over 650,000 distinct CDR3 sequences, around 30% of them singletons, with roughly 40% in the top ten. Specimen: peripheral blood mononuclear cells (PBMCs), collected when the disease was refractory, from a patient treated with antithyroid drugs. The receptors derive from a female donor with Graves disease.

This chain links TRBV19 with TRBJ1-2, with TRBD1 as a possible D gene (6 bases). This CDR3 spans 13 amino acids. Trimming removed 3 bases from V and 4 bases from J, with 9 bases in between. In germline, CDR1 is LNHDA, CDR2 SQIVND (reference sequence). The CDR3 sequence: CASSMLGAYGYTF. The DNA of the CDR3 is TGTGCCAGTAGTATGCTGGGGGCCTATGGCTACACCTTC.

The chain uses TRBV6-2 or TRBV6-3 and TRBJ2-7; TRBD2 matches 8 bases. The CDR3 has 17 residues. V dropped 0 bases and J dropped 0; count of bases not matched to a gene: 7. Germline V CDR1 and CDR2: MNHEY, SVGEGT. CDR3 region: CASSYSWFGRASYEQYF. The CDR3 bases are TGTGCCAGCAGTTACTCGTGGTTCGGGAGGGCCTCCTACGAGCAGTACTTC.

The rearrangement links TRBV24-1 to TRBJ1-5, with 7 bases matching TRBD1. The germline V gene encodes CDR1 KGHDR and CDR2 SFDVKD. V dropped 4 bases and J dropped 12; count of bases not matched to a gene: 5. The CDR3 contains 12 residues. This chain's CDR3 is CATSDLQGIQHF. CDR3 DNA sequence: TGTGCCACCAGTGACCTACAGGGGATCCAGCATTTT.

A few counts support this clonotype. The gene calls are TRBV6-1 and TRBJ2-5; no clear D. Trimming removed 8 bases from V and 2 bases from J, with 12 bases in between. This CDR3 region has 13 residues. The germline gives CDR1 MNHNS, CDR2 SASEGT. The DNA of the CDR3 is TGTGCCAGCGATTATACCTTTCAAGAGACCCAGTACTTC. It encodes CASDYTFQETQYF.

The chain uses TRBV18 and TRBJ2-5; D is perhaps TRBD1 or TRBD2 (5 bases each). Trimming removed 2 bases from V and 5 bases from J, with 9 bases in between. The CDR3 extends over 13 amino acids. The germline CDR1 and CDR2 sequences are KGHSH and LQKENI. The CDR3 is CASSPGGSETQYF. In DNA form, the CDR3 reads TGTGCCAGCTCACCAGGGGGAAGCGAGACCCAGTACTTC.

There are many counts of this clonotype. The chain couples TRBV7-2 to TRBJ1-2; D is perhaps TRBD1 (5 bases). V shed 4 bases and J shed 4 bases, with 16 bases lying between them. Germline V gene sequence: CDR1 SGHTA, CDR2 FQGNSA. The CDR3 is 15 amino acids. The CDR3 DNA reads TGTGCCAGCAGCTCTCCCCGGGGCTGGAGCTATGGCTACACCTTC. It encodes CASSSPRGWSYGYTF.

The chain carries TRBV29-1 and TRBJ1-1; no firm D call. This CDR3 region has 14 residues. The germline V gene encodes CDR1 SQVTM and CDR2 ANQGSEA. V was clipped by 1 base and J by 4 bases, with 13 bases between them. The CDR3 spells CSVEGKMRVTEAFF. CDR3 in DNA: TGCAGCGTTGAAGGGAAAATGAGGGTCACTGAAGCTTTCTTT.

This clonotype has a count of ten or more. The gene calls are TRBV6-1 and TRBJ1-1; D is unclear. Germline values: CDR1 MNHNS, CDR2 SASEGT. CDR3 length equals 13 residues. The V end was cut by 7 bases, the J end by 0 bases, with 9 bases between. The CDR3 sequence is CASKTGMNTEAFF. Here the CDR3 DNA reads TGTGCCAGCAAGACGGGAATGAACACTGAAGCTTTCTTT.

This clonotype has at least ten counts. This chain uses TRBV12-3 or TRBV12-4 with TRBJ2-5; D uncertain. V shed 4 bases and J shed 3 bases, with 3 bases lying between them. The CDR3 is 11 amino acids. CDR3 nucleotides: TGTGCCAGCAGTTCGGAAGAGACCCAGTACTTC. This encodes CASSSEETQYF.

The chain employs TRBV11-2 and TRBJ2-7; 8 nucleotides match TRBD2. The CDR3 runs to 14 residues. Germline trimming cut 6 bases from V and 9 bases from J; bases unmatched to any gene: 13. Germline values: CDR1 SGHAT, CDR2 FQNNGV. CDR3 sequence (DNA): TGTGCCAGCAGTCTCGGGACTAGAAGTCGCGCGCAGTACTTC. Amino acids: CASSLGTRSRAQYF.

The J gene is TRBJ1-1, the V gene TRBV7-2; D gene ambiguous. CDR1 SGHTA and CDR2 FQGNSA come from the germline V gene. Trimming left V 1 base short and J 8 bases short, with 14 bases between. This CDR3 spans 14 amino acids. The CDR3 protein is CASSLGIANDEAFF. Here the CDR3 DNA reads TGTGCCAGCAGCTTAGGGATTGCGAACGACGAAGCTTTCTTT.

V gene TRBV4-2 combines with J gene TRBJ1-2; the match to TRBD1 covers 7 bases. The V and J ends lost 8 bases and 1 base, in that order; junction bases with no gene match: 10. The germline CDR1 and CDR2 sequences are LGHNA and YNFKEQ. This CDR3 is 15 amino acids long. CDR3: CASDPRTGRNYGYTF. In DNA, the CDR3 is TGTGCCAGCGATCCTAGGACAGGCCGTAACTATGGCTACACCTTC.

V usage is TRBV20-1 and J usage is TRBJ2-5, with a possible D match to TRBD2 (5 bases). The germline gives CDR1 DFQATT, CDR2 SNEGSKA (reference sequence). The V end was cut by 7 bases, the J end by 2 bases, with 14 bases between. CDR3 size: 13 residues. The CDR3 loop reads CSVHSPGQETQYF. The DNA of the CDR3 is TGCAGTGTTCATTCCCCGGGACAAGAGACCCAGTACTTC.

Many counts were recorded for this clonotype. The rearrangement joins TRBV2 to TRBJ2-7, with D perhaps matching TRBD1 or TRBD2 (5 bases each). V lost 7 bases, J lost 0 bases, and 13 bases lay in between. The germline V gene encodes CDR1 SNHLY and CDR2 FYNNEI. The CDR3 loop spans 14 amino acids. CDR3 in amino acids: CASKDPRGSYEQYF. The CDR3 DNA sequence: TGTGCCAGCAAAGATCCGAGGGGCTCCTACGAGCAGTACTTC.

In this sample, this clonotype turned up a few times. J is TRBJ1-1 and V is TRBV19; possibly TRBD1 for D (6 bases). This CDR3 region has 12 residues. In germline, CDR1 is LNHDA, CDR2 SQIVND (reference sequence). Trimming took 7 bases from V and 3 from J, leaving 9 bases between them. The CDR3 sequence: CASTQGDTEAFF. The DNA for the CDR3 is TGTGCCAGTACACAGGGAGACACTGAAGCTTTCTTT. The full variable domain, rest sourced from reference TRBV19 and TRBJ1-1, is DGGITQSPKYLFRKEGQNVTLSCEQNLNHDAMYWYRQDPGQGLRLIYYSQIVNDFQKGDIAEGYSVSREKKESFPLTVTSAQKNPTAFYLCASTQGDTEAFFGQGTRLTVV.

The rearrangement links TRBV9 to TRBJ1-3; D is ambiguous. Germline CDR1 reads SGDLS; CDR2 reads YYNGEE. The ends were cut back, 3 bases at V and 0 bases at J, with 10 bases in the middle. CDR3 length: 15 residues. CDR3 DNA sequence: TGTGCCAGCAGCGATTCGCTCTACTCTGGAAACACCATATATTTT. Protein sequence: CASSDSLYSGNTIYF.

This clonotype came up a few times. The chain joins TRBV18 to TRBJ1-2, with D unclear. V was pared by 4 bases and J by 0 bases, with 15 bases between. Germline V gene sequence: CDR1 KGHSH, CDR2 LQKENI. The CDR3 consists of 16 residues. For the CDR3, the DNA is TGTGCCAGCTCACGAACGGACGGCTCCTCTAACTATGGCTACACCTTC. As protein: CASSRTDGSSNYGYTF. The full variable domain, with the rest looked up from reference TRBV18 and TRBJ1-2, is NAGVMQNPRHLVRRRGQEARLRCSPMKGHSHVYWYRQLPEEGLKFMVYLQKENIIDESGMPKERFSAEFPKEGPSILRIQQVVRGDSAAYFCASSRTDGSSNYGYTFGSGTRLTVV.

V usage is TRBV7-9 and J usage is TRBJ2-5, with TRBD2 matching over 10 bases. In germline, CDR1 is SEHNR, CDR2 FQNEAQ (reference sequence). CDR3 length equals 16 residues. The trim removed 3 bases at V and 5 bases at J, leaving 9 bases unmatched. Here the CDR3 reads CASSFLLAGDWETQYF. CDR3 coding DNA: TGTGCCAGCAGCTTTCTCCTAGCGGGAGATTGGGAGACCCAGTACTTC.

This clonotype was detected many times. The chain joins TRBV12-3 or TRBV12-4 to TRBJ2-7, with 7 bases lining up with TRBD1. Trimming cost V 5 bases and J 6 bases; bases outside gene matches: 7. The CDR3 has 13 amino acids. DNA for the CDR3: TGTGCCAGCAGTGTACCGGGACAGCCCGAGCAGTACTTC. It encodes CASSVPGQPEQYF.